This TCR beta chain originates from a study of CD8+CD57+ T cells in acquired aplastic anemia. At the level of the study: DNA recovered from sorted CD4+ and CD8+ cells had a mean of approximately 3 ug.

The junction had 8 bases not matched to a gene; V was cut back by 6 bases and J by 7 bases. The CDR3 loop spans 15 amino acids. CDR1 SNHLY and CDR2 FYNNEI come from the germline V gene. The TCR beta profiling, which covered VDJ combination and CDR3 sequence, was carried out using genomic DNA as the template. TCRdb called the reads again in MiXCR, with one record for every CDR3 protein. The table shows roughly 150,000 distinct CDR3 sequences, with approximately 44% occurring only once. This chain connects TRBV2 to TRBJ1-6, with 8 positions matching TRBD1. Sequenced: sorted CD4+, CD8+, or CD8+CD57+ T cells (not recorded which) from PBMCs. The sequence was collected from a human donor in good health. CDR3 nucleotide sequence: TGTGCCAGCAGGCCCCGCAGGGGGCTAAATTCACCCCTCCACTTT. Its translation is CASRPRRGLNSPLHF. Looking up the rest from reference TRBV2 and TRBJ1-6 gives the full variable domain: EPEVTQTPSHQVTQMGQEVILRCVPISNHLYFYWYRQILGQKVEFLVSFYNNEISEKSEIFDDQFSVERPDGSNFTLKIRSTKLEDSAMYFCASRPRRGLNSPLHFGNGTRLTVT.